The subject of this entry is one T cell receptor (beta chain). CDR1 is SGHRS, CDR2 YFSETQ, per germline. This CDR3 has 15 residues. The V end lost 0 bases, the J end lost 7 bases, and 13 bases lay between the germline ends. The data were taken from a study of control samples from healthy donors and cancer patients. TCRdb's table, derived via immunoSEQ multiplex PCR, lists solely in-frame clones and lacks some. Of nearly 9,500 clones listed, 90% to 95% are singletons. The sequenced sample was PBMCs. The clonotype comes from a man between 60 and 75 years old with colorectal cancer. The rearrangement joins TRBV5-1 to TRBJ1-4; maybe TRBD1 (5 bases). CDR3 bases: TGCGCCAGCAGCTTGGTAGCAGGGCGGGGTGAAAAACTGTTTTTT. Protein product: CASSLVAGRGEKLFF.